The entry below gives a single TCR beta chain sequence along with its context. Its antigen is undetermined. TCRdb reanalyzed the 5' RACE reads, giving one entry per CDR3 protein sequence and no DNA. Seen in this sample are about 380,000 distinct CDR3 sequences; the ten most common clones hold 2.5% to 3%. Unfractionated whole blood yielded total RNA, and T cells were not sorted. This sample is drawn from a study of monozygotic twins with inflammatory bowel disease. CDR1 is LNHDA, CDR2 SQIVND, per germline (reference sequence). The CDR3 extends over 13 amino acids. Overall study results and limits: No distinction between different T cell subtypes was possible.

The clonotype comes from a human donor with ulcerative colitis or Crohn's disease, or a healthy co-twin of an affected twin (not recorded which). The sample consisted of blood. The chain uses TRBV19 and TRBJ2-7. This CDR3 reads CASTTGPNYEQYF. The whole variable domain, remainder taken from reference TRBV19 and TRBJ2-7, is DGGITQSPKYLFRKEGQNVTLSCEQNLNHDAMYWYRQDPGQGLRLIYYSQIVNDFQKGDIAEGYSVSREKKESFPLTVTSAQKNPTAFYLCASTTGPNYEQYFGPGTRLTVT.